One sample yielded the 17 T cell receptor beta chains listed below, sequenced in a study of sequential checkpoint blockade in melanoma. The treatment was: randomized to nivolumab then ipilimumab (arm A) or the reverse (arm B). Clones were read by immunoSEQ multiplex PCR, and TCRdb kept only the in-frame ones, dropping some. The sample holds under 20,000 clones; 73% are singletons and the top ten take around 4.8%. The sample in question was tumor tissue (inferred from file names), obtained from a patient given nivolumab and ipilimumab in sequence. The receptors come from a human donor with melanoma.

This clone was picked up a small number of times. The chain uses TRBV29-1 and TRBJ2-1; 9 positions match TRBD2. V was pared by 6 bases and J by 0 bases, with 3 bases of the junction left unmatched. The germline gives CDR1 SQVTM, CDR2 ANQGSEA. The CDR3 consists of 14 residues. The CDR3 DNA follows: TGCAGCGTCCGCGGGGGGGACTCCTACAATGAGCAGTTCTTC. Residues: CSVRGGDSYNEQFF.

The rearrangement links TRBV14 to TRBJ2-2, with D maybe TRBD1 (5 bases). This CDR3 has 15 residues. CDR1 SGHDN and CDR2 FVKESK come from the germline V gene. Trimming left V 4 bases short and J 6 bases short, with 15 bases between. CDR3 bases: TGTGCCAGCAGCCCCCTAGGGGTGAGGCCCGGGGAGCTGTTTTTT. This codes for CASSPLGVRPGELFF.

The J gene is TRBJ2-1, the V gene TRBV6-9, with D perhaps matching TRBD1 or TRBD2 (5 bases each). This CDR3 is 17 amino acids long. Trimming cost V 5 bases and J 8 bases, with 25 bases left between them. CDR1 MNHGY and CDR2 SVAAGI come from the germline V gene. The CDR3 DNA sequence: TGTGCCAGCAGTAGGACGAGTGGGGGTGCTCTAGGATATGAGCAGTTCTTC. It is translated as CASSRTSGGALGYEQFF.

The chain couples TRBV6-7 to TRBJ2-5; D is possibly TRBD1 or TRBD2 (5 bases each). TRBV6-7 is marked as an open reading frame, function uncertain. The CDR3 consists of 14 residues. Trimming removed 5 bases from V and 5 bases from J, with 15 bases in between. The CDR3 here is CASSEEKGTETQYF. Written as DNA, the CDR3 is TGTGCCAGCAGTGAAGAGAAAGGGACCGAGACCCAGTACTTC.

The CDR3 DNA is TGTGCCAGCAGTATGGACAGGGGTTACACTGAAGCTTTCTTT. Translating gives CASSMDRGYTEAFF. The chain couples TRBV28 to TRBJ1-1, with 9 bases identical to TRBD1. Trimming at V came to 5 bases and at J to 3 bases, leaving 4 bases not matched to a gene. Germline V lookup: CDR1 MDHEN, CDR2 SYDVKM. The CDR3 runs to 14 residues.

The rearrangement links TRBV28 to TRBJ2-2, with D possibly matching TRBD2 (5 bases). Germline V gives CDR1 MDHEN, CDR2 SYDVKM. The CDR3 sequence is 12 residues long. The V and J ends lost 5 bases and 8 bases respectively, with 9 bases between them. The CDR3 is CASSPGVGELFF. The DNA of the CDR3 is TGTGCCAGCAGTCCCGGGGTTGGGGAGCTGTTTTTT. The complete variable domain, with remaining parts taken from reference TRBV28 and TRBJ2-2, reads DVKVTQSSRYLVKRTGEKVFLECVQDMDHENMFWYRQDPGLGLRLIYFSYDVKMKEKGDIPEGYSVSREKKERFSLILESASTNQTSMYLCASSPGVGELFFGEGSRLTVL.

The CDR3 sequence is CATSTPRTRIGYTF. In nucleotides, the CDR3 is TGTGCCACCAGCACCCCCCGGACACGGATCGGCTACACCTTC. The chain recombines TRBV15 with TRBJ1-2; D is perhaps TRBD1 (5 bases). This CDR3 has 14 residues. Germline V gives CDR1 LNHNV, CDR2 YYDKDF (reference sequence). Trimming took off 4 bases at V and 8 bases at J, with 17 bases between the two ends. Complete variable domain (other parts from reference TRBV15 and TRBJ1-2): DAMVIQNPRYQVTQFGKPVTLSCSQTLNHNVMYWYQQKSSQAPKLLFHYYDKDFNNEADTPDNFQSRRPNTSFCFLDIRSPGLGDTAMYLCATSTPRTRIGYTFGSGTRLTVV.

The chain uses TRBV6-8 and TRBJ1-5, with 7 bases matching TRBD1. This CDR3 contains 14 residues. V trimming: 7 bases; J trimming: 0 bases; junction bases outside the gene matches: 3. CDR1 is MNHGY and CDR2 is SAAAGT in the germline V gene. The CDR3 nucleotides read TGTGCCAGCACCGGGGACAGTAGCAATCAGCCCCAGCATTTT. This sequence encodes CASTGDSSNQPQHF.

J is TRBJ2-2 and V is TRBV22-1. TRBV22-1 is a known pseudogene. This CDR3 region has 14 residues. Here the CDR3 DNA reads TGTGCCAGCAGTGAACATAGGGACGCCGGGGAGCTGTTTTTT. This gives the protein CASSEHRDAGELFF.

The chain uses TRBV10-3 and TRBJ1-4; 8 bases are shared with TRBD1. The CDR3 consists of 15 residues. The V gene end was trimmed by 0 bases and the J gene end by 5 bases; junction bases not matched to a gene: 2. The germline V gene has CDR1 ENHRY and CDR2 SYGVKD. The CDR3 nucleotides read TGTGCCATCAGTGAGTCTGACAGGGGAAATGAAAAACTGTTTTTT. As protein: CAISESDRGNEKLFF.

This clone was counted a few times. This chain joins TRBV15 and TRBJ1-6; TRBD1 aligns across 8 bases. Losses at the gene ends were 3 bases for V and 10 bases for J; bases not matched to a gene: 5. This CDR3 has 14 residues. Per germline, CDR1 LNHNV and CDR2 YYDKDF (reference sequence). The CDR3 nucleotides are TGTGCCACCAGCAGCGACAGGGGACGATCACCCCTCCACTTT. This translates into CATSSDRGRSPLHF.

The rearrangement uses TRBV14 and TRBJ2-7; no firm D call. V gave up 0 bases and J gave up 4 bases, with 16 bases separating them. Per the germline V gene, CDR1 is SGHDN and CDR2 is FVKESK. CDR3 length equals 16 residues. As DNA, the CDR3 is TGTGCCAGCAGCCAAGATCTCAGCCTGAAACTTTACGAGCAGTACTTC. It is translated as CASSQDLSLKLYEQYF.

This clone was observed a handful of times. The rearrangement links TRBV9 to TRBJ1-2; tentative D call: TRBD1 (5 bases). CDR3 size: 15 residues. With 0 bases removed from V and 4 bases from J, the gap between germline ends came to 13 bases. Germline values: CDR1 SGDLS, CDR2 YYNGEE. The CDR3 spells CASSVATQGTYGYTF. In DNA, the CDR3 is TGTGCCAGCAGCGTAGCTACGCAGGGAACCTATGGCTACACCTTC.

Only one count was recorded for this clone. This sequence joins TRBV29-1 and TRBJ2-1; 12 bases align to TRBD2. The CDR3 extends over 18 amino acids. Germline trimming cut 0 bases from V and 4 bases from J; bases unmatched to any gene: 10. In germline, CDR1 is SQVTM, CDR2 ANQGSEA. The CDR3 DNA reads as TGCAGCGTTGAAGATCCCGGGACTAGCGGGCCCCGTTACAATGAGCAGTTCTTC. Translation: CSVEDPGTSGPRYNEQFF.

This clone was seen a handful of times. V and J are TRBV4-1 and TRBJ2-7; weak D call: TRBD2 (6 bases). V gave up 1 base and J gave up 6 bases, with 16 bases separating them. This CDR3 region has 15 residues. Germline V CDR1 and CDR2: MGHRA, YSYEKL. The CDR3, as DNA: TGCGCCAGCAGCCAAGCAGGGCACGGGAGTACCGAGCAGTACTTC. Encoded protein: CASSQAGHGSTEQYF.

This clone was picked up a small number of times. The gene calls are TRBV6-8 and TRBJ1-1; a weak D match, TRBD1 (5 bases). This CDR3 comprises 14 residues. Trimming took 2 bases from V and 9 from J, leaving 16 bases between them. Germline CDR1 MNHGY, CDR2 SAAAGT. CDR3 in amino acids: CASSYTHEGSQAFF. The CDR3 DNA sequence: TGTGCCAGCAGTTACACCCACGAGGGGAGCCAAGCTTTCTTT.

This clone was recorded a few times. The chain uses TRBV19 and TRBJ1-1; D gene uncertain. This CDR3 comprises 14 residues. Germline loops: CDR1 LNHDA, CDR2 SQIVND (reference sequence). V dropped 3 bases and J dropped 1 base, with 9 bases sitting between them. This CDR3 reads CASSIISSNTEAFF. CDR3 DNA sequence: TGTGCCAGTAGTATTATTAGCTCGAACACTGAAGCTTTCTTT.